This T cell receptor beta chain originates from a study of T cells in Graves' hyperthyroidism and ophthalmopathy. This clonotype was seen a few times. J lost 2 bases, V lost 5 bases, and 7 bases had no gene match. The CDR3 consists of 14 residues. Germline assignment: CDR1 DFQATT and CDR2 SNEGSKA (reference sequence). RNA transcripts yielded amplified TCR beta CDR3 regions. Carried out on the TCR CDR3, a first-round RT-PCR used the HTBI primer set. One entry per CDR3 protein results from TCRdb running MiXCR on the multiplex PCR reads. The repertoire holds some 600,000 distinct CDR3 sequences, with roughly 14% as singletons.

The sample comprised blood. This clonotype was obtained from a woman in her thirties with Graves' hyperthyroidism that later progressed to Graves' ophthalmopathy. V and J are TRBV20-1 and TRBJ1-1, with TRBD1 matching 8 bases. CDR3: CSAPGTGLNTEAFF. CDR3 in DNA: TGCAGTGCTCCCGGGACAGGCCTCAACACTGAAGCTTTCTTT.